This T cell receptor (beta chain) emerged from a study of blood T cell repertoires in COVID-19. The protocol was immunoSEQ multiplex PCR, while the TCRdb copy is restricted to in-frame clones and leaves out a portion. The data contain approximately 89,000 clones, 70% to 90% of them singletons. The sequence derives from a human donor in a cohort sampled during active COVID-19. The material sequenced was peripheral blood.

CDR3 loop: CASSESGVRYSEQFF. The CDR3 DNA is TGTGCCAGCAGCGAGTCAGGGGTTCGATATAGTGAGCAGTTCTTC. J is TRBJ2-1 and V is TRBV7-9; D perhaps matches TRBD1 (6 bases). Trimming left V 5 bases short and J 9 bases short, with 20 bases between. This CDR3 has 15 residues. CDR1 is SEHNR and CDR2 is FQNEAQ in the germline V gene (reference sequence).